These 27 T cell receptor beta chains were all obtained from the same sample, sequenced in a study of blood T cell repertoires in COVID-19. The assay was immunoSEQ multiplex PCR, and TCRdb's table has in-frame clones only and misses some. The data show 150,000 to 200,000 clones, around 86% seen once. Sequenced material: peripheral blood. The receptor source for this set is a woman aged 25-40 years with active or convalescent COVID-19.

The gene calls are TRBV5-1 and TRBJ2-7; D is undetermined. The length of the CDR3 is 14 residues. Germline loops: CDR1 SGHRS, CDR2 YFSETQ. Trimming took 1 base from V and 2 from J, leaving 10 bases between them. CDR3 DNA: TGCGCCAGCAGCTTGTATCCAGGCACCTACGAGCAGTACTTC. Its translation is CASSLYPGTYEQYF.

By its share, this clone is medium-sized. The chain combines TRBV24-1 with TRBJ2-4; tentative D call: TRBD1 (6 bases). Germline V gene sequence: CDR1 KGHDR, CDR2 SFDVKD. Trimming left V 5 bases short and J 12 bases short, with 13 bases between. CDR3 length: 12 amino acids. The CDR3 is CATSAQGEGQYF. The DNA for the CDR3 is TGTGCCACCAGTGCACAGGGTGAGGGTCAGTACTTC.

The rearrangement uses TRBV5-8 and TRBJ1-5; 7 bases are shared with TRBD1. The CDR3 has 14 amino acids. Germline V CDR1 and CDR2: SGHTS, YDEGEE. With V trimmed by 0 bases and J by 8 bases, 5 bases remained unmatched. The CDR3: CASSLGTGEKPQHF. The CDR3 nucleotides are TGTGCCAGCAGCTTGGGGACAGGTGAGAAGCCCCAGCATTTT. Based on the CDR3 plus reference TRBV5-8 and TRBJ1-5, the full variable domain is EAGVTQSPTHLIKTRGQQATLRCSPISGHTSVYWYQQALGLGLQFLLWYDEGEERNRGNFPPRFSGRQFPNYSSELNVNALELEDSALYLCASSLGTGEKPQHFGDGTRLSIL.

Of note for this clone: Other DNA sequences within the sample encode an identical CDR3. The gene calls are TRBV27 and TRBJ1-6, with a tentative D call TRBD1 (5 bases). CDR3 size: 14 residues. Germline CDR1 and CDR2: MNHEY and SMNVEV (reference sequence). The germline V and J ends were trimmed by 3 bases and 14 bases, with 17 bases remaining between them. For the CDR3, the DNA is TGTGCCAGCAGTTTTGGGGGGGGTCTGGGGGCCCTCCACTTT. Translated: CASSFGGGLGALHF.

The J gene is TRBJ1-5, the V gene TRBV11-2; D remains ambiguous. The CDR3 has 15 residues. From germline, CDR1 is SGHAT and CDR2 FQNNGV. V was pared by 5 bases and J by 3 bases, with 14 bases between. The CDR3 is CASSLGARSNQPQHF. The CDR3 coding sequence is TGTGCCAGCAGCCTCGGCGCCAGGTCCAATCAGCCCCAGCATTTT.

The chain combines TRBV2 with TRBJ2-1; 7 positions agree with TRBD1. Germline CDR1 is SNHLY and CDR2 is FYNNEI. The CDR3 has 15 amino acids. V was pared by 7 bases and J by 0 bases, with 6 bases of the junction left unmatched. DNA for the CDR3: TGTGCCAGCAAACAGGGGTCTAGCTCCTACAATGAGCAGTTCTTC. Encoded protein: CASKQGSSSYNEQFF.

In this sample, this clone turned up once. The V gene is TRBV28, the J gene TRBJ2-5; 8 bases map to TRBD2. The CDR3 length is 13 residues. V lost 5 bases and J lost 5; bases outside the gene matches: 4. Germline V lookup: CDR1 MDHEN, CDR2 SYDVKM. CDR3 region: CASSRAGDETQYF. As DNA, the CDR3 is TGTGCCAGCAGTCGAGCGGGAGATGAGACCCAGTACTTC.

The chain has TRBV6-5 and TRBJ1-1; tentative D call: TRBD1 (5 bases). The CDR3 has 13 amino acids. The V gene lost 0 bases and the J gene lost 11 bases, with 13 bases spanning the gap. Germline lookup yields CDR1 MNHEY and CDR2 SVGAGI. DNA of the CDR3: TGTGCCAGCAGTTACTCGGGCCGGGGGACGGCTTTCTTT. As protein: CASSYSGRGTAFF.

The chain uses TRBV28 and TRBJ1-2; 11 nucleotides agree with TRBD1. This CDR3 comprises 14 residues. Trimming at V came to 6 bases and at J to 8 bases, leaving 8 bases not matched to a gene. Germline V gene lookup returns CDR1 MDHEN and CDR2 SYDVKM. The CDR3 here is CASSPDRGLKGYTF. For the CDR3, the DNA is TGTGCCAGCAGCCCGGACAGGGGGCTAAAGGGCTACACCTTC.

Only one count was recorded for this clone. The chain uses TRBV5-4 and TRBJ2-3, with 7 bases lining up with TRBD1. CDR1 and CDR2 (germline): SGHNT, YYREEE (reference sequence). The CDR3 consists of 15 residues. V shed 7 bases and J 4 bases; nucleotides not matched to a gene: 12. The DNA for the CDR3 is TGTGCCAGCGCGACGACAGGGCTCTTCCCAGATACGCAGTATTTT. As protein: CASATTGLFPDTQYF.

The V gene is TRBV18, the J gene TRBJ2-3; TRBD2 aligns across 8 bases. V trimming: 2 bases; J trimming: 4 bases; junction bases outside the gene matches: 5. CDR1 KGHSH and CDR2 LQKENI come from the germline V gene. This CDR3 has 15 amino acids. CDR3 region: CASSPSGGRSDTQYF. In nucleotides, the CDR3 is TGTGCCAGCTCACCATCGGGGGGGCGGTCAGATACGCAGTATTTT.

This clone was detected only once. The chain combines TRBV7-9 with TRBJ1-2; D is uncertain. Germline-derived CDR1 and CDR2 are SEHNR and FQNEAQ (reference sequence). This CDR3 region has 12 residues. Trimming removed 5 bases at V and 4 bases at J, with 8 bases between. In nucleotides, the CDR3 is TGTGCCAGCAGCCCGTCAGGCTATGGCTACACCTTC. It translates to CASSPSGYGYTF. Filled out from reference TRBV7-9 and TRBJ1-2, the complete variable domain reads DTGVSQNPRHKITKRGQNVTFRCDPISEHNRLYWYRQTLGQGPEFLTYFQNEAQLEKSRLLSDRFSAERPKGSFSTLEIQRTEQGDSAMYLCASSPSGYGYTFGSGTRLTVV.

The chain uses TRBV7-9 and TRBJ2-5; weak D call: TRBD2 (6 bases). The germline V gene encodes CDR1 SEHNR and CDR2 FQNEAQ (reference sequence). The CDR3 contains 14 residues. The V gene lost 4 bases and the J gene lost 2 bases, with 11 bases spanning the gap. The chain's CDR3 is CASSSGLAQETQYF. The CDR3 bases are TGTGCCAGCAGCTCGGGACTGGCGCAAGAGACCCAGTACTTC.

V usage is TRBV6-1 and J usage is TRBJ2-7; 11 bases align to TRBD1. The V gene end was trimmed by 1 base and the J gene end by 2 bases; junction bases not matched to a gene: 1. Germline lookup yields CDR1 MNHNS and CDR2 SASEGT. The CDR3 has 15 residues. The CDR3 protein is CASSEGTGGAYEQYF. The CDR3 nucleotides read TGTGCCAGCAGTGAAGGGACAGGGGGCGCCTACGAGCAGTACTTC.

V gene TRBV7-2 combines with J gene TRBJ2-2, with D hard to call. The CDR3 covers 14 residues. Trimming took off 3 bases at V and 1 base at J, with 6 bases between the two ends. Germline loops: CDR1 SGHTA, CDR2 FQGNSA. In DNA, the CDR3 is TGTGCCAGCAGCTTTAGTGGGAACACCGGGGAGCTGTTTTTT. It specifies CASSFSGNTGELFF.

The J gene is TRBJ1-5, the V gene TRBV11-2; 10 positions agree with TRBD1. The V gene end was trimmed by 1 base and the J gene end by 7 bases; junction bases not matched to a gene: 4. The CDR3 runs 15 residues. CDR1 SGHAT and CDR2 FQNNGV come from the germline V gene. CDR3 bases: TGTGCCAGCAGCTTAGGGACAGGGGGACGACAGCCCCAGCATTTT. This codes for CASSLGTGGRQPQHF.

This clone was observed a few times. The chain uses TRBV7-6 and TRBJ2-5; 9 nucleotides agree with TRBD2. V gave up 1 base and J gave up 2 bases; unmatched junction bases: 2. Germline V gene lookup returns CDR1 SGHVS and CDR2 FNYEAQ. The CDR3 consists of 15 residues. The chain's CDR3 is CASSLGTSEQETQYF. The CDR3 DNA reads TGTGCCAGCAGCTTAGGGACTAGCGAACAAGAGACCCAGTACTTC.

CDR3 residues: CASSVFTGGQETQYF. In nucleotides, the CDR3 is TGTGCCAGCAGCGTCTTTACAGGGGGTCAAGAGACCCAGTACTTC. This sequence joins TRBV9 and TRBJ2-5; 8 bases map to TRBD1. J lost 2 bases, V lost 2 bases, and 5 bases had no gene match. The CDR3 runs 15 residues. CDR1 SGDLS and CDR2 YYNGEE come from the germline V gene. Supplemented by reference TRBV9 and TRBJ2-5, the full variable domain reads DSGVTQTPKHLITATGQRVTLRCSPRSGDLSVYWYQQSLDQGLQFLIQYYNGEERAKGNILERFSAQQFPDLHSELNLSSLELGDSALYFCASSVFTGGQETQYFGPGTRLLVL.

In DNA form, the CDR3 reads TGTGCTAGTGGTTTGACCCCCAACCTGAGCGGGGGGAGCTCCTACAATGAGCAGTTCTTC. Amino acid sequence: CASGLTPNLSGGSSYNEQFF. The chain combines TRBV12-5 with TRBJ2-1; 9 bases align to TRBD2. Germline values: CDR1 LGHNT, CDR2 FRNRAP. Trimming at V came to 2 bases and at J to 0 bases, leaving 14 bases not matched to a gene. This CDR3 comprises 20 residues.

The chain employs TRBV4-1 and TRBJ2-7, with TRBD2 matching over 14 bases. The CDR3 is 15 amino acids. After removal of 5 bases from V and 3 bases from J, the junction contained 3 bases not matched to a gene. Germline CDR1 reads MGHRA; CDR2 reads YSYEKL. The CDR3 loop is CASSKGTSGGYEQYF. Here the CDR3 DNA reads TGCGCCAGCAGCAAAGGGACTAGCGGGGGCTACGAGCAGTACTTC.

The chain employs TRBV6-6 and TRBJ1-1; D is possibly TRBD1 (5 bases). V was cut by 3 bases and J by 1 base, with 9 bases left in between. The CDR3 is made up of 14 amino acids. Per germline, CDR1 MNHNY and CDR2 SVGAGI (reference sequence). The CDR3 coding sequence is TGTGCCAGCAGTTATAGTAGGGGGAACACTGAAGCTTTCTTT. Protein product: CASSYSRGNTEAFF.

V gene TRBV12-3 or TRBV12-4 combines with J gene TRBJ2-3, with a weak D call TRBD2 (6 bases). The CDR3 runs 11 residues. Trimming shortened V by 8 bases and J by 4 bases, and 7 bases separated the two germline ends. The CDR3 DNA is TGTGCCAGCTCGGGGGCAGATACGCAGTATTTT. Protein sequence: CASSGADTQYF.

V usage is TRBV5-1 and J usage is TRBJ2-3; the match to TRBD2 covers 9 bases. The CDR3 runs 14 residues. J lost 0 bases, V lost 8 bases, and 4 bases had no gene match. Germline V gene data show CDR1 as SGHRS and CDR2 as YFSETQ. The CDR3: CASNSGGSTDTQYF. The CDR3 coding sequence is TGCGCCAGTAACAGCGGGGGGAGCACAGATACGCAGTATTTT.

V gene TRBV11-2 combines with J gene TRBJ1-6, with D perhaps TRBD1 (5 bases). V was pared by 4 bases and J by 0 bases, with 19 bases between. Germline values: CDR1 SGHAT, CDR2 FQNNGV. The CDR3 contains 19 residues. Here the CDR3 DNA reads TGTGCCAGCAGCTCTCTCGGGCGGGGGGGGAGCTCCTATAATTCACCCCTCCACTTT. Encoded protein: CASSSLGRGGSSYNSPLHF. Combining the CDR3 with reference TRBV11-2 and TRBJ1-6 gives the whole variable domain EAGVAQSPRYKIIEKRQSVAFWCNPISGHATLYWYQQILGQGPKLLIQFQNNGVVDDSQLPKDRFSAERLKGVDSTLKIQPAKLEDSAVYLCASSSLGRGGSSYNSPLHFGNGTRLTVT.

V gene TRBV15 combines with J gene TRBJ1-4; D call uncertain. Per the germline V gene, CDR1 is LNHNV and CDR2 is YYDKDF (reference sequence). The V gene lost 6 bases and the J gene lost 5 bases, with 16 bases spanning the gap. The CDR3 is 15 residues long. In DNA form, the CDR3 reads TGTGCCACCAGAAACCGTCGCGGTGGGAATGAAAAACTGTTTTTT. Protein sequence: CATRNRRGGNEKLFF.

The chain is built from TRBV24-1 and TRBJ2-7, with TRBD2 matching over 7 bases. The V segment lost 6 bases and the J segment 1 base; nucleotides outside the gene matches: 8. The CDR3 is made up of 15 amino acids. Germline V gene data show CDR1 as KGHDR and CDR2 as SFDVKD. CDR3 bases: TGTGCCACCAGTTCCACCTCGGGGGGATCCTACGAGCAGTACTTC. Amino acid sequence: CATSSTSGGSYEQYF.

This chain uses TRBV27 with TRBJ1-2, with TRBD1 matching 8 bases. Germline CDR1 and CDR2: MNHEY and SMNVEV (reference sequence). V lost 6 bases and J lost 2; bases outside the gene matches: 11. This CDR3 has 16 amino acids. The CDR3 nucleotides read TGTGCCAGCAGACTCAGGACAGGGAGCACGAACTATGGCTACACCTTC. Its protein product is CASRLRTGSTNYGYTF.